This T cell receptor (beta chain) comes out of a study of T-cell memory formation after mild COVID-19. Whole-study findings and limits: Clones that contracted clustered mainly in CM and EM if CD4+ and in EMRA if CD8+.

Germline V lookup: CDR1 MNHEY, CDR2 SMNVEV (reference sequence). The CDR3 has 13 residues. Trimming took off 4 bases at V and 5 bases at J, with 11 bases between the two ends. TCRdb independently ran MiXCR on the 5' RACE reads; one entry per CDR3 protein. The sample includes 250,000 to 400,000 distinct CDR3 sequences, 14% of them seen just once. Points on this clonotype: Its antigen remains unknown.

The rearrangement links TRBV27 to TRBJ1-2; weak D call: TRBD1 (5 bases). Sequenced sample: PBMCs or a T cell subset sorted from them (not recorded which). This clonotype was obtained from a young man who had mild COVID-19 (a few samples of this study predate the infection). Cell type and time point are not known. The CDR3 nucleotides read TGTGCCAGCAGTTCCCCAGGGCGGTATGGCTACACCTTC. Residues: CASSSPGRYGYTF.